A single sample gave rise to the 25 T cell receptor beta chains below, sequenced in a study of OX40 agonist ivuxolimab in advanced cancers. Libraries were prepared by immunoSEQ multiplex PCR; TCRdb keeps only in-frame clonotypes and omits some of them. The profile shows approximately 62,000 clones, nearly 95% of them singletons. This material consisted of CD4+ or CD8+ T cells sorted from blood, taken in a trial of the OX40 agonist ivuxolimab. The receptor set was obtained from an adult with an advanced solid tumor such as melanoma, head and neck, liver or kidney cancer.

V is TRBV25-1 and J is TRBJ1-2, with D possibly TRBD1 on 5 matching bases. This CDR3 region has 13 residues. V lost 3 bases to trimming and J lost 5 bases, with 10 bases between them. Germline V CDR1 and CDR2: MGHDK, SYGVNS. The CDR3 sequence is CASSEGLEYGYTF. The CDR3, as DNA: TGTGCCAGCAGTGAGGGACTAGAATATGGCTACACCTTC.

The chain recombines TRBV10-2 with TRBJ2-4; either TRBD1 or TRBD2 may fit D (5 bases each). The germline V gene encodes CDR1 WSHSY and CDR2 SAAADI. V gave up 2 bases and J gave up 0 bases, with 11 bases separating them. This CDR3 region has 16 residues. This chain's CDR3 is CASSEGGWGAKNIQYF. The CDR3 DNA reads TGCGCCAGCAGTGAGGGGGGTTGGGGAGCCAAAAACATTCAGTACTTC.

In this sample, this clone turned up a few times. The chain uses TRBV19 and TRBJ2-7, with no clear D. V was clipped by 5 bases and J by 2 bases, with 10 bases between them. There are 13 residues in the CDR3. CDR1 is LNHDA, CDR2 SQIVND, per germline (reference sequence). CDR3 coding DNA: TGTGCCAGTAGTTTGACGAACACCTACGAGCAGTACTTC. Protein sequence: CASSLTNTYEQYF.

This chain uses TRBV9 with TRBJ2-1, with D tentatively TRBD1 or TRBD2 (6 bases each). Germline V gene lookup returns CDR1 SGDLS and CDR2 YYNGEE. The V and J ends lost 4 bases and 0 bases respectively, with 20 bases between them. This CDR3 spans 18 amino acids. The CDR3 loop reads CASSPQTGLASSYNEQFF. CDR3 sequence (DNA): TGTGCCAGCAGCCCACAGACAGGTCTAGCGAGCTCCTACAATGAGCAGTTCTTC. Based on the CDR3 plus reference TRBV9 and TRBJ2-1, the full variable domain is DSGVTQTPKHLITATGQRVTLRCSPRSGDLSVYWYQQSLDQGLQFLIQYYNGEERAKGNILERFSAQQFPDLHSELNLSSLELGDSALYFCASSPQTGLASSYNEQFFGPGTRLTVL.

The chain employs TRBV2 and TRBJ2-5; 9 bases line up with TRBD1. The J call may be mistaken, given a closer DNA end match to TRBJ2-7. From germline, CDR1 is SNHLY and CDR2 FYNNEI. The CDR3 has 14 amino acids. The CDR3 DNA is TGTGCCAGCAGTGATCCGGGACAGGGCTACGAGCAGTACTTC. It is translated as CASSDPGQGYEQYF.

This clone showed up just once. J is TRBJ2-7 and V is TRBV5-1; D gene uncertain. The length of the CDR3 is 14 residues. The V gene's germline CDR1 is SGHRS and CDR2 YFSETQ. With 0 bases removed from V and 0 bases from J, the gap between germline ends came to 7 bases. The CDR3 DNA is TGCGCCAGCAGCTTGGTGGCAGACTCCTACGAGCAGTACTTC. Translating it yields CASSLVADSYEQYF.

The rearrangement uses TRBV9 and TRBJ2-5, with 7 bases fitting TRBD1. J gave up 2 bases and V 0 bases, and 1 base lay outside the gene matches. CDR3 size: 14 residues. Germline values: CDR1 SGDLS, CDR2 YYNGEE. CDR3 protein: CASSVEGQQETQYF. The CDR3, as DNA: TGTGCCAGCAGCGTAGAGGGACAGCAAGAGACCCAGTACTTC.

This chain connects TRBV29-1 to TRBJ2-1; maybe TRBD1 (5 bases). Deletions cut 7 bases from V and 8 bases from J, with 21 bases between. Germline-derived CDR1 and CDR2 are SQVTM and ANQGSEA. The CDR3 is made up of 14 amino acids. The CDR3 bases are TGCAGCGCCAGGAACCCAGGACATGCCGATGAGCAGTTCTTC. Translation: CSARNPGHADEQFF.

CDR3 sequence (DNA): TGTGCCAGCAGTTATAGCGGGGGGGCCAATGAGCAGTTCTTC. Its protein product is CASSYSGGANEQFF. The rearrangement links TRBV6-5 to TRBJ2-1; 11 nucleotides line up with TRBD2. Looked up from germline, CDR1 is MNHEY and CDR2 is SVGAGI. The CDR3 runs to 14 residues. V was clipped by 3 bases and J by 6 bases; unmatched bases: 1.

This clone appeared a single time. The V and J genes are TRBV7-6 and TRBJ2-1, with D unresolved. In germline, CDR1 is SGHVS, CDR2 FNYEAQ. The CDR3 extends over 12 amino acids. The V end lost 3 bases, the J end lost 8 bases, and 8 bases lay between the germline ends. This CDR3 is CASSFMADEQFF. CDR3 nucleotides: TGTGCCAGCAGCTTTATGGCTGATGAGCAGTTCTTC.

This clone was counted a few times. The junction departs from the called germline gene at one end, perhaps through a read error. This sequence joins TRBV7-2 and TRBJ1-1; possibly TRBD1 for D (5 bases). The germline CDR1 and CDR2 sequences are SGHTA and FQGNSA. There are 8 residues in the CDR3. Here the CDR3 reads CASNSGIF. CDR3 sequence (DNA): TGTGCCAGCAACTCAGGGATCTTT. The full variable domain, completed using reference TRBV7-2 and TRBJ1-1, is GAGVSQSPSNKVTEKGKDVELRCDPISGHTALYWYRQSLGQGLEFLIYFQGNSAPDKSGLPSDRFSAERTGGSVSTLTIQRTQQEDSAVYLCASNSGIFGQGTRLTVV.

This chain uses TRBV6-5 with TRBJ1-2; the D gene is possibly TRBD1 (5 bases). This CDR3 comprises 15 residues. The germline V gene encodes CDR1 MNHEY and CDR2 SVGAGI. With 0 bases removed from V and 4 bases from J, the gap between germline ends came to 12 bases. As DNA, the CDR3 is TGTGCCAGCAGTTACTCGGGGACGGTATTCTATGGCTACACCTTC. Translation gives CASSYSGTVFYGYTF.

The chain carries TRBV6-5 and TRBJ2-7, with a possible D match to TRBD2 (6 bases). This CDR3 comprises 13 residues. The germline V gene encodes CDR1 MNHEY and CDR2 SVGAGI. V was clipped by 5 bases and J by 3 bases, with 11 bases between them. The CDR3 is CASSLHGGYEQYF. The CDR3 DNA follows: TGTGCCAGCAGTCTCCACGGGGGCTACGAGCAGTACTTC.

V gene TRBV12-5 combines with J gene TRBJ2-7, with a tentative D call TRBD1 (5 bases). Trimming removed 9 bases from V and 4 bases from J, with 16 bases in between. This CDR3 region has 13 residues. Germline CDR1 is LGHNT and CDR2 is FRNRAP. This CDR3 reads CASAKTAQYEQYF. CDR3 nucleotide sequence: TGTGCTAGCGCGAAGACAGCGCAGTACGAGCAGTACTTC.

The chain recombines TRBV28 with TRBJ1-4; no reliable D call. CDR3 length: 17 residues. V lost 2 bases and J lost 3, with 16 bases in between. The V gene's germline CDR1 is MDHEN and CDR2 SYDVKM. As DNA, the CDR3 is TGTGCCAGCAGTTTAGGCAGTGAGATGCCACCTAATGAAAAACTGTTTTTT. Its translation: CASSLGSEMPPNEKLFF. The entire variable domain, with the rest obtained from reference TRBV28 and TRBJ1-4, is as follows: DVKVTQSSRYLVKRTGEKVFLECVQDMDHENMFWYRQDPGLGLRLIYFSYDVKMKEKGDIPEGYSVSREKKERFSLILESASTNQTSMYLCASSLGSEMPPNEKLFFGSGTQLSVL.

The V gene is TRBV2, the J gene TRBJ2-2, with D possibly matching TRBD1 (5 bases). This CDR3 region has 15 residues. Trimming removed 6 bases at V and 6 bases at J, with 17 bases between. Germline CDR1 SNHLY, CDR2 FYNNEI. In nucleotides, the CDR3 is TGTGCCAGCAGCCAGAAGGGGCAGTACGCCGGGGAGCTGTTTTTT. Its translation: CASSQKGQYAGELFF.

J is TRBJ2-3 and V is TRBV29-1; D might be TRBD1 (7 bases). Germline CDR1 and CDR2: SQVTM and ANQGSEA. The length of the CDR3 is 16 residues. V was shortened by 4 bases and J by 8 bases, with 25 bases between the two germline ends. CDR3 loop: CSVVISPGGGFGTQYF. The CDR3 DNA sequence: TGCAGCGTTGTGATCAGTCCAGGGGGAGGATTCGGTACGCAGTATTTT.

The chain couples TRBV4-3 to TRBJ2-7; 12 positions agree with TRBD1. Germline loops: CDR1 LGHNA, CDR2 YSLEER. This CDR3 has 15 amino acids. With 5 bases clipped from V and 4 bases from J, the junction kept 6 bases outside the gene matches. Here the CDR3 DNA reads TGCGCCAGCAGCGGGGACAGGGGGCGCCCGTACGAGCAGTACTTC. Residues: CASSGDRGRPYEQYF.

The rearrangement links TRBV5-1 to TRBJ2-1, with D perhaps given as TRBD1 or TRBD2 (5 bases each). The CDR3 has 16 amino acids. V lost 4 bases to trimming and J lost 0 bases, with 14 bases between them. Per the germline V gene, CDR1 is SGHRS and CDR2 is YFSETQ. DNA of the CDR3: TGCGCCAGCAGCCCTGGGTGGGGGTTCTCCTACAATGAGCAGTTCTTC. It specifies CASSPGWGFSYNEQFF. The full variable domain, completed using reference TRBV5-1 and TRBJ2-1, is KAGVTQTPRYLIKTRGQQVTLSCSPISGHRSVSWYQQTPGQGLQFLFEYFSETQRNKGNFPGRFSGRQFSNSRSEMNVSTLELGDSALYLCASSPGWGFSYNEQFFGPGTRLTVL.

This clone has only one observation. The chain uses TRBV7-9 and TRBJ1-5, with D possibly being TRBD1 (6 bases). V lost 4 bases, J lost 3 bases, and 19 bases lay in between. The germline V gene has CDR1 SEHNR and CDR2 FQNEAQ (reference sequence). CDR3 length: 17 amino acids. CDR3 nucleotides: TGTGCCAGCAGCTCATGGGGGCAGGGAAAAGACAATCAGCCCCAGCATTTT. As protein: CASSSWGQGKDNQPQHF.

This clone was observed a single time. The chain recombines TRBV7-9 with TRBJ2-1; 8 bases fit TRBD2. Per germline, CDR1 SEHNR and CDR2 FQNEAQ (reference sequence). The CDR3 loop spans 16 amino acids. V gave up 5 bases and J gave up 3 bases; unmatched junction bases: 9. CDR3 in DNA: TGTGCCAGCAGCCCTGGGAGCGGGAGACACTACAATGAGCAGTTCTTC. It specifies CASSPGSGRHYNEQFF. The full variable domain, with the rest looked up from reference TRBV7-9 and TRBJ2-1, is DTGVSQNPRHKITKRGQNVTFRCDPISEHNRLYWYRQTLGQGPEFLTYFQNEAQLEKSRLLSDRFSAERPKGSFSTLEIQRTEQGDSAMYLCASSPGSGRHYNEQFFGPGTRLTVL.

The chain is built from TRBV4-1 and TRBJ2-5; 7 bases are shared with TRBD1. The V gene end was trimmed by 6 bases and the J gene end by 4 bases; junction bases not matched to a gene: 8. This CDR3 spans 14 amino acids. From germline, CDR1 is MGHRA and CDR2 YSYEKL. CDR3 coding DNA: TGCGCCAGCAGTGAATGGGACAGAGGAGAGACCCAGTACTTC. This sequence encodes CASSEWDRGETQYF.

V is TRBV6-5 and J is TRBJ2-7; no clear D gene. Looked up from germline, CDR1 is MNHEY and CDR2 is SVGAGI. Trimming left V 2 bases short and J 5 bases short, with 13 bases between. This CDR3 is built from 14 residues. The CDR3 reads CASSYPNRANEQYF. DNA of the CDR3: TGTGCCAGCAGTTACCCCAATCGGGCCAACGAGCAGTACTTC.

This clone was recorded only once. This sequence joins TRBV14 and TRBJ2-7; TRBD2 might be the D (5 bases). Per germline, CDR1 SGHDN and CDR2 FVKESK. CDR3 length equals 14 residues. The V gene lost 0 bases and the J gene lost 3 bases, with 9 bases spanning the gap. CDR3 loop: CASSQEAGVYEQYF. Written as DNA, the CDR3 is TGTGCCAGCAGCCAAGAGGCGGGCGTCTACGAGCAGTACTTC.

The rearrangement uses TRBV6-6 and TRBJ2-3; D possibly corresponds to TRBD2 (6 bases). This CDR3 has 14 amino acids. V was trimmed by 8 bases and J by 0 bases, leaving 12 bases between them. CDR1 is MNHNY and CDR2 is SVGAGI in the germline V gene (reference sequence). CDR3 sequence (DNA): TGTGCCAGCTCGGGACTCATTAGCACAGATACGCAGTATTTT. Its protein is CASSGLISTDTQYF.